The rows below give T cell receptor beta chains drawn from one sample of a study of CD8+CD57+ T cells in acquired aplastic anemia. TCRdb re-analysed the reads in MiXCR, keeping a single row per CDR3 protein. This sample has around 15,000 distinct CDR3 sequences, with 30% to 45% found just once. Material for sequencing was CD8+CD57+ T cells sorted from PBMCs. The receptors were gathered from a human donor with aplastic anemia. Each CDR3 is given with its conserved first and last residue. Clone size appears in some rows only: once, few, many, or a class for an expanded clone.

v_call: TRBV2; clone_size: .; cdr3_aa: CASKPGQGQETQYF
v_call: TRBV2; clone_size: .; cdr3_aa: CASSEGSRVRYF
v_call: TRBV7-9; clone_size: .; cdr3_aa: CASSEIAPFYGYTF
v_call: TRBV30; clone_size: many; cdr3_aa: CAWNLLGMNTEAFF
v_call: TRBV5-1; clone_size: .; cdr3_aa: CASSFEGMGNTEAFF
v_call: TRBV11-2; clone_size: .; cdr3_aa: CASSLGTSGGPITDTQYF
v_call: TRBV5-4; clone_size: .; cdr3_aa: CASSLDRRNYGYTF
v_call: TRBV11-2; clone_size: .; cdr3_aa: CASSYLLAGGSTDTQYF
v_call: TRBV30; clone_size: .; cdr3_aa: CAWNYGGFETQYF
v_call: TRBV9; clone_size: many; cdr3_aa: CASSVGGTGNTIYF
v_call: TRBV7-3; clone_size: .; cdr3_aa: CASSTPSTEAFF
v_call: TRBV24-1; clone_size: many; cdr3_aa: CATSAGPAYNEQFF